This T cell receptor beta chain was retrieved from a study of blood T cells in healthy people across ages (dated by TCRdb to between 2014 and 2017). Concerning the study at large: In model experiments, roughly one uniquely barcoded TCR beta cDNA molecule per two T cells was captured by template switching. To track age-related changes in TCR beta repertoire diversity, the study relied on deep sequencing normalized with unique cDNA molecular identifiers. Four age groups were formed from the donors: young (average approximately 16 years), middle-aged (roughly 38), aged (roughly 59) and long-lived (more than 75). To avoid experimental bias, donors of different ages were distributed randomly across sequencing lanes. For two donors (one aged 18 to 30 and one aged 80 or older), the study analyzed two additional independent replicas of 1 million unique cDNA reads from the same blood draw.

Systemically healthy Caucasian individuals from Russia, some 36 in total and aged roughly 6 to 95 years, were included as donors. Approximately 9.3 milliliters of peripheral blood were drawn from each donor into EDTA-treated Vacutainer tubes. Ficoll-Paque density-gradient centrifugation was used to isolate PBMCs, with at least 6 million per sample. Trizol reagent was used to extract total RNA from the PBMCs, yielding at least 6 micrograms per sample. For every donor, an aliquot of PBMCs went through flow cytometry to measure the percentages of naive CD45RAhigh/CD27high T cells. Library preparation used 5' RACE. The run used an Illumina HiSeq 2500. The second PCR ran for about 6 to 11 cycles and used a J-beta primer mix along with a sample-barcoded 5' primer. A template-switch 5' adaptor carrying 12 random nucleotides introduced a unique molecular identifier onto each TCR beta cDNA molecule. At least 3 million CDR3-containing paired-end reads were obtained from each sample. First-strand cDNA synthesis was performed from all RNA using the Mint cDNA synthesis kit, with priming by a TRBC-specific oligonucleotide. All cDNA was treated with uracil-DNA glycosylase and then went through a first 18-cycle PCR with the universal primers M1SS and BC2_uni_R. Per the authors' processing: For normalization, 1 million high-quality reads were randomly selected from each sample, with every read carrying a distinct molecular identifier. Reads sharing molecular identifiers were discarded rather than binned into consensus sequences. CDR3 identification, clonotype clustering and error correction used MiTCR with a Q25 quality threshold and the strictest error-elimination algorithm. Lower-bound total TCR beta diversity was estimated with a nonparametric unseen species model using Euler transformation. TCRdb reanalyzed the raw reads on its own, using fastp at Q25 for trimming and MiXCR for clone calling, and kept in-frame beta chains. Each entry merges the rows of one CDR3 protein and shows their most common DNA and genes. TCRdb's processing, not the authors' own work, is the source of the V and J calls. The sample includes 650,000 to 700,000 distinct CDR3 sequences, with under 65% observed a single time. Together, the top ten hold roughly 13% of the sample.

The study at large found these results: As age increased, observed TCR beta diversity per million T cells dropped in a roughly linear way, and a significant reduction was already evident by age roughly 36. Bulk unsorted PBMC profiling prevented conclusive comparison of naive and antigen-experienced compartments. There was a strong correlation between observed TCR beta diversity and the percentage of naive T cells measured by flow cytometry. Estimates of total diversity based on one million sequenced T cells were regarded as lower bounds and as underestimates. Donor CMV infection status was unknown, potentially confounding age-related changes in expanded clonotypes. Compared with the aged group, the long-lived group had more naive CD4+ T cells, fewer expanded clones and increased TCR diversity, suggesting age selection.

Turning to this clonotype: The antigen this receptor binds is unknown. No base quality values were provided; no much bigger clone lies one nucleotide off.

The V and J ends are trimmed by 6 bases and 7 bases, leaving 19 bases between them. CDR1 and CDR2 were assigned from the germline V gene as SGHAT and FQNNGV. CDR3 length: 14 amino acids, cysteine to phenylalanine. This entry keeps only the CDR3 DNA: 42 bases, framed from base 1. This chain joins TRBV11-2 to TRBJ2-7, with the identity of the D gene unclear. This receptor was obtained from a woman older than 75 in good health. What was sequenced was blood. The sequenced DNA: TGTGCCAGCAGGCTGAGGTCAGTTTCATGGGAGCAGTACTTC. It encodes CASRLRSVSWEQYF.